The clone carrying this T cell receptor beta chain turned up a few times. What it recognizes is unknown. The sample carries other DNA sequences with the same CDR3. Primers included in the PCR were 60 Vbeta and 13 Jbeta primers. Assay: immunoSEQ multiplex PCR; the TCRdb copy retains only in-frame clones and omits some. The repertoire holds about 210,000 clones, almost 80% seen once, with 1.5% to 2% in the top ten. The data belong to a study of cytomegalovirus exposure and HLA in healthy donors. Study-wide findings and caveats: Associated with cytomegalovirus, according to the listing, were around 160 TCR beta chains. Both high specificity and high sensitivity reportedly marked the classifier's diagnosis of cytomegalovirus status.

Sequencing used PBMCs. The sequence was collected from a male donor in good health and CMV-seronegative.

The CDR3 protein is CASSVVLGGEQYF. CDR3 coding DNA: TGTGCCAGCAGCGTAGTTTTAGGCGGGGAGCAGTACTTC. The chain couples TRBV9 to TRBJ2-7; D may be TRBD2 (5 bases). Between the trimmed V and J ends, which lost 0 bases and 7 bases, there was a span of 11 bases. The CDR3 consists of 13 residues. Per the germline V gene, CDR1 is SGDLS and CDR2 is YYNGEE.